These T cell receptor beta chains were read from a single sample in a study of beta chain features in type 1 diabetes. Measured with immunoSEQ multiplex PCR; TCRdb has only the in-frame clones, and not every one. Here the sample spans roughly 150,000 clones, around 63% being singletons. The sample taken for sequencing was naive CD4+ T cells from blood. These receptors were taken from a young man with type 1 diabetes. Both conserved end residues are part of each CDR3. The order of the fields is clone size, J gene, D gene, V gene, CDR3 protein, CDR3 DNA. A D gene is named only where the DNA matches it firmly. Size is stated for part of the rows, as once, few or many counts, or as a class when the clone is expanded.

size: .
J: TRBJ1-1
D: .
V: TRBV29-1
CDR3: CSVEGQLNTEAFF
DNA: TGCAGCGTTGAAGGGCAGCTGAACACTGAAGCTTTCTTT

size: .
J: TRBJ1-1
D: TRBD1
V: TRBV30
CDR3: CAWAGTGPIHW
DNA: TGTGCCTGGGCCGGGACAGGGCCTATTCATTGG

size: .
J: TRBJ1-1
D: .
V: TRBV7-2
CDR3: CASSLTPVNTEAFF
DNA: TGTGCCAGCAGCTTAACACCGGTAAACACTGAAGCTTTCTTT

size: .
J: TRBJ2-7
D: .
V: TRBV19
CDR3: CASSPGWGEQYF
DNA: TGTGCCAGTAGTCCCGGATGGGGCGAGCAGTACTTC

size: .
J: TRBJ2-1
D: .
V: TRBV29-1
CDR3: CSVAGILGNEQFF
DNA: TGCAGCGTTGCGGGGATACTGGGGAATGAGCAGTTCTTC

size: .
J: TRBJ2-7
D: .
V: TRBV7-2
CDR3: CASSLVTDSEQYF
DNA: TGTGCCAGCAGCTTAGTTACCGATTCTGAGCAGTACTTC

size: .
J: TRBJ1-1
D: .
V: TRBV5-1
CDR3: CASSLGEGYDTEAFF
DNA: TGCGCCAGCAGCTTGGGCGAGGGCTACGACACTGAAGCTTTCTTT

size: .
J: TRBJ1-6
D: TRBD1
V: TRBV5-1
CDR3: CASSLEQGVSPLHF
DNA: TGCGCCAGCAGCTTGGAACAGGGGGTTTCACCCCTCCACTTT

size: once
J: TRBJ2-7
D: TRBD1
V: TRBV10-3
CDR3: CAISPTGYEQYF
DNA: TGTGCCATCAGTCCGACAGGGTACGAGCAGTACTTC

size: once
J: TRBJ2-3
D: TRBD2
V: TRBV30
CDR3: CAWSVGGGTRPLNSTDTQYF
DNA: TGTGCCTGGAGTGTCGGAGGAGGGACTAGGCCACTAAATAGCACAGATACGCAGTATTTT

size: .
J: TRBJ2-3
D: .
V: TRBV7-9
CDR3: CASSPEPGYGTDTQYF
DNA: TGTGCCAGCAGCCCCGAACCGGGGTATGGCACAGATACGCAGTATTTT

size: few
J: TRBJ1-2
D: .
V: TRBV30
CDR3: CAWSVSWGYTF
DNA: TGTGCCTGGAGTGTATCGTGGGGCTACACCTTC

size: few
J: TRBJ2-1
D: .
V: TRBV30
CDR3: CAWVTGTQTSNEQFF
DNA: TGTGCCTGGGTTACCGGGACACAGACCTCCAATGAGCAGTTCTTC

size: .
J: TRBJ1-4
D: .
V: TRBV30
CDR3: CAWSERDAEKLFF
DNA: TGTGCCTGGAGCGAACGGGACGCGGAAAAACTGTTTTTT

size: .
J: TRBJ1-5
D: .
V: TRBV7-9
CDR3: CASSLDQASNQPQHF
DNA: TGTGCCAGCAGCTTAGATCAGGCTAGCAATCAGCCCCAGCATTTT

size: .
J: TRBJ2-3
D: TRBD2
V: TRBV7-2
CDR3: CASSWTSGITDTQYF
DNA: TGTGCCAGCAGCTGGACTAGCGGGATCACAGATACGCAGTATTTT

size: .
J: TRBJ2-3
D: .
V: TRBV11-2
CDR3: CASSLVNTDTQYF
DNA: TGTGCCAGCAGCTTAGTCAACACAGATACGCAGTATTTT

size: .
J: TRBJ2-3
D: TRBD2
V: TRBV6-5
CDR3: CASSSRTSGSTDTQYF
DNA: TGTGCCAGCAGTTCCCGGACTAGCGGTAGCACAGATACGCAGTATTTT

size: few
J: TRBJ2-5
D: .
V: TRBV13
CDR3: CASSRQETQYF
DNA: TGTGCCAGCAGCCGCCAAGAGACCCAGTACTTC

size: .
J: TRBJ1-5
D: .
V: TRBV7-2
CDR3: CASSLAGSVQPQHF
DNA: TGTGCCAGCAGCTTAGCAGGGTCGGTGCAGCCCCAGCATTTT

size: once
J: TRBJ2-3
D: .
V: TRBV20-1
CDR3: CSARSATQYF
DNA: TGCAGTGCTAGATCTGCCACGCAGTATTTT

size: .
J: TRBJ1-2
D: .
V: TRBV14
CDR3: CASSQEGRDGYTF
DNA: TGTGCCAGCAGCCAAGAAGGGAGGGATGGCTACACCTTC

size: .
J: TRBJ1-6
D: .
V: TRBV18
CDR3: CASSPAGGLNSPLHF
DNA: TGTGCCAGCTCACCGGCCGGGGGTTTGAATTCACCCCTCCACTTT

size: few
J: TRBJ1-2
D: .
V: TRBV7-2
CDR3: CASSFLADYGYTF
DNA: TGTGCCAGCAGCTTTCTGGCCGACTATGGCTACACCTTC

size: .
J: TRBJ2-7
D: .
V: TRBV7-2
CDR3: CASSLTQGDEQYF
DNA: TGTGCCAGCAGCTTAACCCAGGGAGACGAGCAGTACTTC

size: .
J: TRBJ2-1
D: TRBD2
V: TRBV11-2
CDR3: CASSFMTSVLEQFF
DNA: TGTGCCAGCAGCTTCATGACTAGCGTTCTTGAGCAGTTCTTC

size: .
J: TRBJ2-1
D: TRBD2
V: TRBV5-6
CDR3: CASSHITSVDSYNEQFF
DNA: TGTGCCAGCAGCCACATAACTAGCGTGGACTCCTACAATGAGCAGTTCTTC

size: .
J: TRBJ2-3
D: TRBD1
V: TRBV4-1
CDR3: CASSQGPGTGVWDADTQYF
DNA: TGCGCCAGCAGCCAAGGCCCCGGGACAGGGGTTTGGGATGCAGATACGCAGTATTTT

size: .
J: TRBJ2-7
D: .
V: TRBV29-1
CDR3: CSVGRTSASYEQYF
DNA: TGCAGCGTTGGCCGCACCTCGGCGTCCTACGAGCAGTACTTC

size: .
J: TRBJ2-1
D: TRBD2
V: TRBV29-1
CDR3: CSAHRGGSYNEQFF
DNA: TGCAGCGCCCATCGCGGGGGTTCCTACAATGAGCAGTTCTTC

size: few
J: TRBJ2-3
D: TRBD2
V: TRBV10-3
CDR3: CAISGAGGTDTQYF
DNA: TGTGCCATCAGTGGAGCGGGAGGCACAGATACGCAGTATTTT

size: .
J: TRBJ1-1
D: .
V: TRBV29-1
CDR3: CSVENRFGGIPEAFF
DNA: TGCAGCGTAGAGAACAGGTTCGGGGGGATCCCTGAAGCTTTCTTT

size: few
J: TRBJ2-4
D: .
V: TRBV20-1
CDR3: CSAPGKDIQYF
DNA: TGCAGTGCACCCGGGAAGGACATTCAGTACTTC

size: few
J: TRBJ2-3
D: TRBD2
V: TRBV9
CDR3: CASSVGSSGGADTQYF
DNA: TGTGCCAGCAGCGTGGGGAGTAGCGGGGGCGCAGATACGCAGTATTTT

size: .
J: TRBJ2-5
D: .
V: TRBV5-4
CDR3: CASSLAVSETQYF
DNA: TGTGCCAGCAGCTTGGCAGTATCAGAGACCCAGTACTTC

size: .
J: TRBJ2-7
D: .
V: TRBV13
CDR3: CASSLRSYEQYF
DNA: TGTGCCAGCAGCTTAAGGTCCTACGAGCAGTACTTC

size: once
J: TRBJ2-5
D: TRBD1
V: TRBV9
CDR3: CASSVATGMKTQYF
DNA: TGTGCCAGCAGCGTAGCGACAGGGATGAAGACCCAGTACTTC

size: .
J: TRBJ2-1
D: .
V: TRBV9
CDR3: CASSVATRNYNEQFF
DNA: TGTGCCAGCAGCGTAGCTACGAGGAATTACAATGAGCAGTTCTTC

size: once
J: TRBJ1-3
D: .
V: TRBV29-1
CDR3: CSVEQVASGNTIYF
DNA: TGCAGCGTTGAACAGGTAGCCTCTGGAAACACCATATATTTT

size: .
J: TRBJ2-3
D: .
V: TRBV4-1
CDR3: CASSQEQGEVGTQYF
DNA: TGCGCCAGCAGCCAAGAACAGGGAGAAGTAGGTACGCAGTATTTT